One T cell receptor beta chain is described in this entry. The protocol was immunoSEQ multiplex PCR, while the TCRdb copy is restricted to in-frame clones and leaves out a portion. The sample includes about 2.3 million clones, more than 85% of them seen just once. This sample stems from a study of shared clonotypes between healthy human individuals. The CDR3 length is 13 residues. Trimming left V 5 bases short and J 0 bases short, with 8 bases between. Germline CDR1 reads SGHVS; CDR2 reads FQNEAQ. Sequencing used naive CD4+ T cells from PBMCs. Subset meaning: CD45RA+ positively selected. The rearrangement joins TRBV7-8 to TRBJ2-7; D might be TRBD1 (5 bases). This TCR was recovered from a man aged 18 to 29 in good health. Some clones in this sample may be carry-over from other donors' samples. CDR3 sequence (DNA): TGTGCCAGCAGCCTACAGGCCTCCTACGAGCAGTACTTC. This translates into CASSLQASYEQYF.